This TCR beta chain was observed in a study of T-cell memory formation after mild COVID-19. Overall study context: TCR clusters were largely donor specific.

J was trimmed by 2 bases and V by 4 bases; bases with no gene match: 5. The germline gives CDR1 SGDLS, CDR2 YYNGEE. The CDR3 contains 15 residues. TCRdb recomputed calls from the 5' RACE reads with MiXCR, one row per CDR3 protein. The data show 110,000 to 150,000 distinct CDR3 sequences, 11% to 15% seen once. The sequencing input was PBMCs or a T cell subset sorted from them (not recorded which). The receptor was isolated from an adult woman who had mild COVID-19 (a few samples of this study predate the infection). Cell type and time point are not known. This sequence joins TRBV9 and TRBJ2-3, with TRBD2 identical over 9 bases. The CDR3 DNA is TGTGCCAGCAGCTCGACTAGCGGTTACACAGATACGCAGTATTTT. It specifies CASSSTSGYTDTQYF. Full variable domain (rest looked up from reference TRBV9 and TRBJ2-3): DSGVTQTPKHLITATGQRVTLRCSPRSGDLSVYWYQQSLDQGLQFLIQYYNGEERAKGNILERFSAQQFPDLHSELNLSSLELGDSALYFCASSSTSGYTDTQYFGPGTRLTVL.